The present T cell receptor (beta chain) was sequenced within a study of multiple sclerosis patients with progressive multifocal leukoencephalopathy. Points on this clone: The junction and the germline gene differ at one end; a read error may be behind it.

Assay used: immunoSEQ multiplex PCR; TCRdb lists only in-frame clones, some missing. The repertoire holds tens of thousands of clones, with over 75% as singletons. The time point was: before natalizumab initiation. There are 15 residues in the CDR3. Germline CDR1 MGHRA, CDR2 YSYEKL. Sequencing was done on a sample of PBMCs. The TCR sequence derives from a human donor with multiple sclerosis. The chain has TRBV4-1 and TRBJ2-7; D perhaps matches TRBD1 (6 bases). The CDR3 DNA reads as TGTGCCAGCAGCCAAGATCTGGACAGCTCCTACGAGCAGTACTTC. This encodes CASSQDLDSSYEQYF.